Described below is a single T cell receptor (beta chain) sequence and its context. Antigen unknown. Germline assignment: CDR1 SEHNR and CDR2 FQNEAQ (reference sequence). This CDR3 region has 15 residues. V was clipped by 5 bases and J by 9 bases, with 17 bases between them. All donors qualified as healthy HIV-negative adults and had experienced no recent acute infections or vaccinations. This sample stems from a study of shared clonotypes between healthy human individuals. Study conclusions and caveats: Represented diversity, genetic and exposure-history alike, was limited by few donors.

The assay was immunoSEQ multiplex PCR, and TCRdb's table has in-frame clones only and misses some. This sample has about 2.4 million clones; about 92% occur once, and the top ten carry roughly 0.13%. The TCR originated in a man younger than 30 in good health. V usage is TRBV7-9 and J usage is TRBJ1-6, with D unresolved. Material: naive CD4+ T cells sorted from blood. The subset: CD45RA+ positively selected. Here the CDR3 DNA reads TGTGCCAGCAGCCAGAGCAGGATCGAGTCTTCACCCCTCCACTTT. It specifies CASSQSRIESSPLHF.